This T cell receptor beta chain is drawn from a study of T-cell memory formation after mild COVID-19. Overall study: The TCR clusters were mostly specific to one donor. Study-wide results and caveats: Whether day 37 second-wave clones are SARS-CoV-2-specific was not confirmed. Among contracting clones, CD4+ were mainly CM/EM and CD8+ enriched in EMRA.

The CDR3 runs 16 residues. Looked up from germline, CDR1 is SGHRS and CDR2 is YFSETQ. V lost 0 bases and J lost 2, with 15 bases in between. TCR alpha and TCR beta cDNA libraries with sample barcodes and UMIs came from 5'RACE using constant-segment primers. In TCRdb, the 5' RACE reads were re-called with MiXCR into one record per CDR3 protein. The table includes approximately 35,000 distinct CDR3 sequences, under 25% detected once. This clonotype came up a few times. Its target is unknown. This chain uses TRBV5-1 with TRBJ2-7; D may be TRBD1 (5 bases). This sequence was found in an adult who had mild COVID-19 (a few samples of this study predate the infection). Cell type and time point are not known. Material: PBMCs or a T cell subset sorted from them (not recorded which). The CDR3 spells CASSLESVQDTYEQYF. The CDR3 nucleotides are TGCGCCAGCAGCTTGGAGTCCGTACAGGACACCTACGAGCAGTACTTC. Full variable domain (rest looked up from reference TRBV5-1 and TRBJ2-7): KAGVTQTPRYLIKTRGQQVTLSCSPISGHRSVSWYQQTPGQGLQFLFEYFSETQRNKGNFPGRFSGRQFSNSRSEMNVSTLELGDSALYLCASSLESVQDTYEQYFGPGTRLTVT.